This paragraph covers one T cell receptor (beta chain) sequence. Its antigen is not identified. The source of the sample is a study of vaccination effects on CD4 cells after COVID-19. Study summary: A few convalescent patients underwent early and late post-vaccination sampling.

The CDR3 consists of 14 residues. V lost 1 base, J lost 5 bases, and 12 bases lay in between. CDR1 and CDR2 (germline): SGHKS, YYEKEE (reference sequence). Viral peptide pool expansion of antigen-specific CD4+ T cells preceded sequencing in the ViraFEST assay. Subsequent to 10 days of culture, CD4+ T cells were isolated. The person had a PCR-confirmed SARS-CoV-2 infection during March to December 2020. Subjects were given two BNT162b2 or mRNA-1273 vaccine doses. Supplemented with 8.5 to 10 IU/ml IL-2 and roughly 10 ug/ml peptides, roughly 2 million PBMC per well were kept in culture. On day 3 and again on day 7, half the medium was replaced with IL-2 medium. Using immunoSEQ multiplex PCR, the repertoire was profiled, and TCRdb retains in-frame clones only, with some absent. The sample gives more than 13,000 clones, 76% of which show up once; 20% to 25% is in the top ten.

This sequence joins TRBV5-5 and TRBJ2-5; D is undetermined. The receptor was derived from a human donor who had a prior SARS-CoV-2 infection. The source was CD4+ T cells from PBMCs cultured with HCoV-NL63 spike peptides, collected after COVID-19 vaccination. The CDR3 sequence is CASSLYQVWETQYF. CDR3 nucleotides: TGTGCCAGCAGCTTGTATCAGGTGTGGGAGACCCAGTACTTC. The whole variable domain, remainder taken from reference TRBV5-5 and TRBJ2-5, is DAGVTQSPTHLIKTRGQQVTLRCSPISGHKSVSWYQQVLGQGPQFIFQYYEKEERGRGNFPDRFSARQFPNYSSELNVNALLLGDSALYLCASSLYQVWETQYFGPGTRLLVL.